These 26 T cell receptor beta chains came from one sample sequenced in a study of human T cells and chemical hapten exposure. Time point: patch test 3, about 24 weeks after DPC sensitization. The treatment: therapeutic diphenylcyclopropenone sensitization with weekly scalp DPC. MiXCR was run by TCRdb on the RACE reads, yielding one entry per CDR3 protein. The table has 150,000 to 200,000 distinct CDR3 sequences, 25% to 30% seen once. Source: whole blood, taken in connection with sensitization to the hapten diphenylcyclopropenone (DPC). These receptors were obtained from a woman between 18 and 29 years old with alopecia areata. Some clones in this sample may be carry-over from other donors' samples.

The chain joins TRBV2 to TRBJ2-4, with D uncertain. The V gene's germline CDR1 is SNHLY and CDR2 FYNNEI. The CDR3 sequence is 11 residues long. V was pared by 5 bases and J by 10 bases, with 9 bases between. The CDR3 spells CASSPLGIQYF. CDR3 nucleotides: TGTGCCAGCAGTCCATTAGGAATTCAGTACTTC. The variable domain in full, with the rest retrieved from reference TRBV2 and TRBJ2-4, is EPEVTQTPSHQVTQMGQEVILRCVPISNHLYFYWYRQILGQKVEFLVSFYNNEISEKSEIFDDQFSVERPDGSNFTLKIRSTKLEDSAMYFCASSPLGIQYFGAGTRLSVL.

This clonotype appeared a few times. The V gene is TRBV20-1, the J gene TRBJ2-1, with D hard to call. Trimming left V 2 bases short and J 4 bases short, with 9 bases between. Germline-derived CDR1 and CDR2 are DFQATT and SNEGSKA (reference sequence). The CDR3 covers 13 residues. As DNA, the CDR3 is TGCAGTGCTAGACTCCTAGTTTACAATGAGCAGTTCTTC. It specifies CSARLLVYNEQFF.

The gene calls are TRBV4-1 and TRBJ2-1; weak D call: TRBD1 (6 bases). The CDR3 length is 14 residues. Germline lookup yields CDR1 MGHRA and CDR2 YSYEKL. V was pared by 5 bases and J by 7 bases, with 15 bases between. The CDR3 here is CASSDQGKRNEQFF. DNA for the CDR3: TGCGCCAGCAGCGATCAGGGGAAAAGGAATGAGCAGTTCTTC.

The CDR3 reads CSASKHGANYGYTF. CDR3 sequence (DNA): TGCAGTGCCTCGAAACACGGAGCTAACTATGGCTACACCTTC. This chain uses TRBV20-1 with TRBJ1-2; D unresolved. Germline-derived CDR1 and CDR2 are DFQATT and SNEGSKA (reference sequence). The CDR3 totals 14 residues. V was cut by 6 bases and J by 0 bases, with 14 bases left in between.

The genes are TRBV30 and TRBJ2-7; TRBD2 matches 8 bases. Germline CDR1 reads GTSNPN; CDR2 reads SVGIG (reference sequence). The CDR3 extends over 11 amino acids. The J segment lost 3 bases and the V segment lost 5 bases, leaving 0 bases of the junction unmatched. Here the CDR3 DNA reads TGTGCCTGGGGGACTAGCTACGAGCAGTACTTC. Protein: CAWGTSYEQYF.

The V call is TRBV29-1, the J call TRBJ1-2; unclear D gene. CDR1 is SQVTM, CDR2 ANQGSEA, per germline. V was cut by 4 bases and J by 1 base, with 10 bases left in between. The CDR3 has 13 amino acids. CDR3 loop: CSVGGDNNYGYTF. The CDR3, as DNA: TGCAGCGTTGGGGGTGATAATAACTATGGCTACACCTTC.

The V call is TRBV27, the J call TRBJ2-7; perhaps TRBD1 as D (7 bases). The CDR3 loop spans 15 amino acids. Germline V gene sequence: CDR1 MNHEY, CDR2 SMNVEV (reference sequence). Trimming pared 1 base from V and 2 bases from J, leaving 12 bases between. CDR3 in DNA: TGTGCCAGCAGTTTATTTGGAGGGGGCCCCTACGAGCAGTACTTC. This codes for CASSLFGGGPYEQYF.

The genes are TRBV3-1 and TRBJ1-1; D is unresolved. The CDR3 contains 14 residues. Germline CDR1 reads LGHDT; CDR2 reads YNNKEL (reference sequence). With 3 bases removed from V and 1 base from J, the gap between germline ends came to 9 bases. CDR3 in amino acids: CASSHPSGNTEAFF. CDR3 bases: TGTGCCAGCAGCCACCCATCAGGGAACACTGAAGCTTTCTTT.

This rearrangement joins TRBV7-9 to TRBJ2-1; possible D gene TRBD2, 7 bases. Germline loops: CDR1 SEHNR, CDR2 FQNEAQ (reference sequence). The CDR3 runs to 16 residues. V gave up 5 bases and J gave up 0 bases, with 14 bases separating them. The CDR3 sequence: CASSNRGGHSYNEQFF. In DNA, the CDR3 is TGTGCCAGCAGCAACCGCGGGGGCCACTCCTACAATGAGCAGTTCTTC.

CDR3 in amino acids: CASSPYRTGAPDTQYF. In DNA, the CDR3 is TGCGCCAGCAGCCCTTATAGGACAGGGGCACCAGATACGCAGTATTTT. V is TRBV4-3 and J is TRBJ2-3; TRBD1 agrees at 9 bases. The V and J ends lost 4 bases and 4 bases, in that order; junction bases with no gene match: 9. CDR3 length: 16 amino acids. Germline CDR1 and CDR2: LGHNA and YSLEER.

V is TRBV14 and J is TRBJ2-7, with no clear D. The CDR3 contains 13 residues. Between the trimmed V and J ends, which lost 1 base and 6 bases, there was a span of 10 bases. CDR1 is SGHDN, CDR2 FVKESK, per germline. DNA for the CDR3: TGTGCCAGCAGCCAAGTAGCACAGACCGAGCAGTACTTC. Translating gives CASSQVAQTEQYF.

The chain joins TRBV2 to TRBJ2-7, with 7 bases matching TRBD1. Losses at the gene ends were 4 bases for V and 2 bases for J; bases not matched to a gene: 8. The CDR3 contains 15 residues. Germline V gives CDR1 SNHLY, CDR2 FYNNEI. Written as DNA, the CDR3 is TGTGCCAGCAGTGTCATTGGGACAGCGACCTACGAGCAGTACTTC. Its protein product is CASSVIGTATYEQYF.

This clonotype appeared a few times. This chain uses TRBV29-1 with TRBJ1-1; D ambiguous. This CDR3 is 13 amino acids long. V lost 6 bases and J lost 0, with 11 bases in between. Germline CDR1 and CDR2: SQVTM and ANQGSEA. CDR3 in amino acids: CSVGLSVNTEAFF. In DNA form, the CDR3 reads TGCAGCGTCGGACTTAGTGTGAACACTGAAGCTTTCTTT.

The CDR3 DNA reads TGTGCCATCCCGGGAGACAGGGGGCTGATCGGGGAGCTGTTTTTT. As protein: CAIPGDRGLIGELFF. The chain combines TRBV7-9 with TRBJ2-2; TRBD1 matches at 10 bases. Germline assignment: CDR1 SEHNR and CDR2 FQNEAQ (reference sequence). The CDR3 runs 15 residues. The trim removed 10 bases at V and 7 bases at J, leaving 12 bases unmatched.

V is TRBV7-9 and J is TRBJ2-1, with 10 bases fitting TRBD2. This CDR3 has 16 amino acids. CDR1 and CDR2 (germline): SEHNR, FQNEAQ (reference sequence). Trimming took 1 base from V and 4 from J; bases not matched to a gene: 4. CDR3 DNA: TGTGCCAGCAGCTTAGGCCAGCGGGGGGGATACAATGAGCAGTTCTTC. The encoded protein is CASSLGQRGGYNEQFF.

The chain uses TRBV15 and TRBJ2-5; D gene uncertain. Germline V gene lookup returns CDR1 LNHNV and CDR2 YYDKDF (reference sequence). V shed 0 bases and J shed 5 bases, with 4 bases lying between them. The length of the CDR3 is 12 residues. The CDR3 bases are TGTGCCACCAGCAGAGATACCGAGACCCAGTACTTC. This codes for CATSRDTETQYF.

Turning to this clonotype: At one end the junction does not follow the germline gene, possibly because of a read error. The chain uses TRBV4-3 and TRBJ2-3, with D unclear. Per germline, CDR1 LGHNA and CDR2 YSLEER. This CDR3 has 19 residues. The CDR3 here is CASSKEYSPSSWSADTQYF. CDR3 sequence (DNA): TGCGCCAGCAGCAAAGAATATTCCCCCTCCTCCTGGTCGGCAGATACGCAGTATTTT.

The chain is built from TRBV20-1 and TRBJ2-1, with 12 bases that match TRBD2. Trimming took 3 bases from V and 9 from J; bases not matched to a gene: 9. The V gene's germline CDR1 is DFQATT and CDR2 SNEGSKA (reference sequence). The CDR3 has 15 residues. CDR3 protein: CSASRPSGRAGEQFF. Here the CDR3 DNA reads TGCAGTGCTAGCCGCCCTAGCGGGAGGGCCGGTGAGCAGTTCTTC.

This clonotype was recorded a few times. CDR3 amino acids: CASSRRQGESYEQYF. CDR3 DNA sequence: TGCGCCAGCAGCCGACGGCAGGGGGAGTCATACGAGCAGTACTTC. This chain links TRBV4-1 with TRBJ2-7, with 7 bases that match TRBD1. V trimming: 4 bases; J trimming: 4 bases; junction bases outside the gene matches: 10. Germline CDR1 is MGHRA and CDR2 is YSYEKL. This CDR3 has 15 residues.

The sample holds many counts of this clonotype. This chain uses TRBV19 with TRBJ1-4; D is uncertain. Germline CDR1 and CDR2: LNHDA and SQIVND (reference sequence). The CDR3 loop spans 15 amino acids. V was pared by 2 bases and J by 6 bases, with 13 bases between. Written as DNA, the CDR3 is TGTGCCAGTAGTATATCGATACGGGTTTATGAAAAACTGTTTTTT. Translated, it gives CASSISIRVYEKLFF.

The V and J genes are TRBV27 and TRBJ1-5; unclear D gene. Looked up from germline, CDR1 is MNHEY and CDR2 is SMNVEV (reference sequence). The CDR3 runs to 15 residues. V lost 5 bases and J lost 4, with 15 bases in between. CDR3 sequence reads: CASSPGVIPNQPQHF. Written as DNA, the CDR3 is TGTGCCAGCAGTCCTGGAGTCATACCGAATCAGCCCCAGCATTTT.

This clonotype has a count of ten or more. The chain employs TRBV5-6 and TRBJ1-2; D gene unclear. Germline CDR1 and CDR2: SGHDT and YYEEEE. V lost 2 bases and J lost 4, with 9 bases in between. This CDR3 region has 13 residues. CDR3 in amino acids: CASSFTETYGYTF. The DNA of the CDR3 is TGTGCCAGCAGCTTTACAGAAACCTATGGCTACACCTTC.

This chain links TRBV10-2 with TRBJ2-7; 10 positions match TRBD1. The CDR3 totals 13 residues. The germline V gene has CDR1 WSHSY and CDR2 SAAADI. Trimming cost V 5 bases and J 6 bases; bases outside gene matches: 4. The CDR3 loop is CASSRQGAGEQYF. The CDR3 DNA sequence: TGCGCCAGCAGTCGACAGGGGGCGGGCGAGCAGTACTTC.

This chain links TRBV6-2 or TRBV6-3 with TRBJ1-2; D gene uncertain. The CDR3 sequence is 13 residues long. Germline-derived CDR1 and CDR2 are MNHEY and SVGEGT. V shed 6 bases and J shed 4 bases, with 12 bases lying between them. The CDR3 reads CASRATSVYGYTF. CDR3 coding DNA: TGTGCCAGCAGGGCCACAAGCGTCTATGGCTACACCTTC.

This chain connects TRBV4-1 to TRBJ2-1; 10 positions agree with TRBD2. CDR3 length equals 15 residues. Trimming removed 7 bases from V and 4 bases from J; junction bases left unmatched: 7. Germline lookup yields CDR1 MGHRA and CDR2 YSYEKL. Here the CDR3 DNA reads TGCGCCAGCACCCCGGCTAGCGGGGGATACAATGAGCAGTTCTTC. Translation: CASTPASGGYNEQFF.

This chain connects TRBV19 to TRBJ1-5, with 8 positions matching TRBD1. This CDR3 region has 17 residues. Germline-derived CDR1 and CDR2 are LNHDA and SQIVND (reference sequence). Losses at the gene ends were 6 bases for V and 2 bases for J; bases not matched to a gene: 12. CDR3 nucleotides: TGTGCCAGTAGGACCCTACCGACAGGGGCCGGCAATCAGCCCCAGCATTTT. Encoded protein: CASRTLPTGAGNQPQHF.